The T cell receptor (beta chain) under discussion was sequenced for a study of metastatic and nonmetastatic thyroid tumors (dated by TCRdb to the early 2020s). About the investigation overall: Repertoires were compared across peripheral blood and tumor or nodule tissue samples from malignant and benign thyroid patients.

CDR1 ENHRY and CDR2 SYGVKD were looked up in the germline V gene. The CDR3, cysteine through phenylalanine, is 15 amino acids long. CDR3 DNA only is kept here, 45 bases in frame from base 1. The paper as a whole reports these results and caveats: In both blood and tumor samples, TCR beta diversity was reported to be significantly higher in malignant tumors than in benign nodules.

Libraries were constructed by PCR. Sequenced using an Illumina HiSeq 4000. High-throughput sequencing was used to profile the TCR beta-chain CDR3 region of every patient. From the authors' description of their analysis: A classifier to discriminate distant-metastatic papillary thyroid cancer patients was built from CDR3 differences across clinicopathological groups. To measure repertoire diversity the researchers used the Shannon index, while the Morisita-Horn index served to gauge how similar the tumor and blood repertoires were. TCRdb reanalyzed the raw reads on its own, using fastp at Q25 for trimming and MiXCR for clone calling, and kept in-frame beta chains. The V and J calls shown here were made by TCRdb, not taken from the authors' results. For this sample the table gives tens of thousands of clones, of which around 24% were detected only once. The ten largest clones take up about 6% of the sample.

This clone was seen more than once but under ten times. No antigen is known for it. Germline is not matched at one junction end, which may reflect a read error. No treatment had been received by any patient before thyroid surgery. The study retrospectively analysed patient clinical samples collected from about 2011 to 2018 using T-cell receptor beta sequencing. This clonotype was obtained from a female donor with papillary thyroid cancer or a benign thyroid nodule (not recorded which). Some clones in this sample may be carry-over from other donors' samples. The chain is made from TRBV10-3 and TRBJ2-2, with the D gene tentatively TRBD1 or TRBD2, based on 5 matching bases in each. Sequencing was done on a sample of blood. The DNA sequence is given as TGTGCCATCAGTGAGTCAGGGGTGAACACCGGGGAGCTGGTTTTT. Its product reads: CAISESGVNTGELVF.